These 28 T cell receptor beta chains came from one sample sequenced in a study of beta chain features in type 1 diabetes. The authors reverse transcribed all of the isolated RNA, so sequencing captured expressed TCRB transcripts. The method was immunoSEQ multiplex PCR; TCRdb's version includes in-frame clones alone and lacks a portion of them. The table lists under 850,000 clones, over 10% of them singletons. Findings of the study overall: Patients with Type 1 diabetes showed moderately but significantly shorter TCRB CDR3s in all four CD4+ subsets.

Antigen specificity for these receptors is unknown. Sequenced sample: naive CD4+ T cells from blood. The source is a man aged 18 to 30 with type 1 diabetes.

This clone has a handful of counts. The chain joins TRBV29-1 to TRBJ1-2, with 8 bases identical to TRBD1. V shed 7 bases and J 8 bases; nucleotides not matched to a gene: 9. The CDR3 is made up of 12 amino acids. CDR1 SQVTM and CDR2 ANQGSEA come from the germline V gene. The CDR3 coding sequence is TGCAGCGGCGCAGGGGGCTCGCGGGGCTACACCTTC. It yields the protein CSGAGGSRGYTF.

The chain recombines TRBV6-5 with TRBJ2-5; 9 bases line up with TRBD1. Germline assignment: CDR1 MNHEY and CDR2 SVGAGI. J gave up 5 bases and V 7 bases, and 11 bases lay outside the gene matches. The CDR3 is 15 amino acids. The CDR3: CASIVGTGIGETQYF. Written as DNA, the CDR3 is TGTGCCAGCATCGTCGGGACAGGGATTGGTGAGACCCAGTACTTC.

This sequence joins TRBV12-5 and TRBJ2-7; 8 bases agree with TRBD2. The germline V gene encodes CDR1 LGHNT and CDR2 FRNRAP. With 6 bases clipped from V and 6 bases from J, the junction kept 13 bases outside the gene matches. The CDR3 runs to 15 residues. CDR3 nucleotides: TGTGCTAGTGGCCTACCGGCCCCGGGGGGGTCCGAGCAGTACTTC. It codes for CASGLPAPGGSEQYF.

The chain has TRBV7-9 and TRBJ1-4, with TRBD1 matching over 9 bases. The CDR3 is 14 amino acids. The V gene's germline CDR1 is SEHNR and CDR2 FQNEAQ (reference sequence). Trimming at V came to 1 base and at J to 6 bases, leaving 0 bases not matched to a gene. CDR3 amino acids: CASSLDRGHEKLFF. The CDR3 DNA reads as TGTGCCAGCAGCTTAGACAGGGGGCATGAAAAACTGTTTTTT.

This clone was found a few times. V is TRBV15 and J is TRBJ1-3; D uncertain. V lost 0 bases, J lost 4 bases, and 4 bases lay in between. The CDR3 has 13 amino acids. Germline lookup yields CDR1 LNHNV and CDR2 YYDKDF (reference sequence). The CDR3 region is CATSRDQGNTIYF. The DNA for the CDR3 is TGTGCCACCAGCAGAGATCAGGGAAACACCATATATTTT.

The chain joins TRBV5-6 to TRBJ2-2; 10 bases are shared with TRBD1. This CDR3 is 15 amino acids long. Germline CDR1 reads SGHDT; CDR2 reads YYEEEE. The V gene end was trimmed by 3 bases and the J gene end by 2 bases; junction bases not matched to a gene: 1. The CDR3 DNA reads TGTGCCAGCAGCTGGGACAGGGGAAACACCGGGGAGCTGTTTTTT. The encoded protein is CASSWDRGNTGELFF.

This chain connects TRBV19 to TRBJ1-1, with D perhaps matching TRBD1 (5 bases). Trimming cost V 6 bases and J 4 bases, with 12 bases left between them. The CDR3 totals 13 residues. Germline CDR1 reads LNHDA; CDR2 reads SQIVND (reference sequence). Here the CDR3 reads CASRPRVGTEAFF. In DNA form, the CDR3 reads TGTGCCAGTAGACCCAGGGTGGGCACTGAAGCTTTCTTT. Full variable domain (missing parts from reference TRBV19 and TRBJ1-1): DGGITQSPKYLFRKEGQNVTLSCEQNLNHDAMYWYRQDPGQGLRLIYYSQIVNDFQKGDIAEGYSVSREKKESFPLTVTSAQKNPTAFYLCASRPRVGTEAFFGQGTRLTVV.

This clone has only a few counts. The gene calls are TRBV15 and TRBJ1-4, with D hard to call. CDR3 length: 15 amino acids. V lost 3 bases and J lost 3, with 11 bases in between. CDR1 and CDR2 from the germline V gene are LNHNV and YYDKDF (reference sequence). The CDR3 coding sequence is TGTGCCACCAGCAGGTTTACGACCGCTAATGAAAAACTGTTTTTT. It translates to CATSRFTTANEKLFF.

The chain has TRBV25-1 and TRBJ1-2; 7 positions agree with TRBD1. The length of the CDR3 is 14 residues. Germline V gene data show CDR1 as MGHDK and CDR2 as SYGVNS. The V and J ends lost 3 bases and 4 bases, in that order; junction bases with no gene match: 5. DNA of the CDR3: TGTGCCAGCAGTGATTCACAGGGGACCTATGGCTACACCTTC. This gives the protein CASSDSQGTYGYTF.

This chain uses TRBV19 with TRBJ2-7, with D possibly TRBD2 on 6 matching bases. Germline lookup yields CDR1 LNHDA and CDR2 SQIVND (reference sequence). Between the trimmed V and J ends, which lost 6 bases and 2 bases, there was a span of 8 bases. The CDR3 sequence is 12 residues long. In nucleotides, the CDR3 is TGTGCCAGTAGCGGGGGAACCTACGAGCAGTACTTC. Translated: CASSGGTYEQYF.

In its sample, this clone was seen a few times. The rearrangement joins TRBV28 to TRBJ2-1; D unresolved. Germline-derived CDR1 and CDR2 are MDHEN and SYDVKM. V was shortened by 3 bases and J by 8 bases, with 17 bases between the two germline ends. This CDR3 is 15 amino acids long. As DNA, the CDR3 is TGTGCCAGCAGTTTCTCCGGCCCAGTGGGCGATGAGCAGTTCTTC. Translation gives CASSFSGPVGDEQFF.

J is TRBJ2-5 and V is TRBV4-1; D uncertain. The germline V gene encodes CDR1 MGHRA and CDR2 YSYEKL. This CDR3 has 13 residues. V was pared by 4 bases and J by 5 bases, with 11 bases between. CDR3 protein: CASSLTSRETQYF. The CDR3 bases are TGCGCCAGCAGCCTGACGAGTCGGGAGACCCAGTACTTC.

This rearrangement joins TRBV6-6 to TRBJ2-7; 7 bases map to TRBD1. The germline CDR1 and CDR2 sequences are MNHNY and SVGAGI (reference sequence). The CDR3 spans 15 residues. V was clipped by 5 bases and J by 3 bases; unmatched bases: 10. The chain's CDR3 is CASSRTGRADYEQYF. The CDR3 DNA follows: TGTGCCAGCAGTCGGACAGGACGGGCCGACTACGAGCAGTACTTC.

This clone was seen more than once but under ten times. The gene calls are TRBV30 and TRBJ2-7; no reliable D call. Germline CDR1 GTSNPN, CDR2 SVGIG (reference sequence). This CDR3 comprises 11 residues. The V end was cut by 4 bases, the J end by 4 bases, with 8 bases between. This CDR3 reads CAWKGFYEQYF. The CDR3 DNA reads TGTGCCTGGAAAGGGTTTTACGAGCAGTACTTC.

The gene calls are TRBV11-2 and TRBJ2-5; 7 bases match TRBD2. V trimming: 5 bases; J trimming: 4 bases; junction bases outside the gene matches: 13. The CDR3 extends over 16 amino acids. CDR1 and CDR2 from the germline V gene are SGHAT and FQNNGV. The CDR3 here is CASSVAGTSVSETQYF. The CDR3, as DNA: TGTGCCAGCAGCGTAGCGGGTACATCGGTGTCAGAGACCCAGTACTTC.

The chain joins TRBV5-4 to TRBJ2-1; 13 nucleotides line up with TRBD2. The CDR3 sequence is 14 residues long. J lost 5 bases, V lost 4 bases, and 0 bases had no gene match. Germline CDR1 SGHNT, CDR2 YYREEE (reference sequence). CDR3 protein: CASSGLAGDNEQFF. CDR3 DNA sequence: TGTGCCAGCAGCGGACTAGCGGGAGACAATGAGCAGTTCTTC.

This clone has a handful of counts. The chain carries TRBV7-6 and TRBJ2-3; D gene unclear. The CDR3 length is 16 residues. The germline gives CDR1 SGHVS, CDR2 FNYEAQ. V was cut by 5 bases and J by 2 bases, with 17 bases left in between. The CDR3 DNA sequence: TGTGCCAGCAGCGGACGATCTGGGTTAGTCACAGATACGCAGTATTTT. Its protein is CASSGRSGLVTDTQYF.

The chain carries TRBV20-1 and TRBJ2-4, with unresolved D. Germline loops: CDR1 DFQATT, CDR2 SNEGSKA (reference sequence). V dropped 3 bases and J dropped 10 bases, with 10 bases sitting between them. The CDR3 extends over 11 amino acids. The CDR3 reads CSASMGDIQYF. DNA of the CDR3: TGCAGTGCTAGTATGGGCGATATTCAGTACTTC.

Comments on this clone: This sample includes further DNA sequences coding for the same CDR3. The V and J genes are TRBV5-1 and TRBJ2-7; 11 bases are shared with TRBD1. V trimming: 0 bases; J trimming: 5 bases; junction bases outside the gene matches: 1. There are 14 residues in the CDR3. Germline CDR1 reads SGHRS; CDR2 reads YFSETQ. CDR3 sequence reads: CASSLGTGGNEQYF. Written as DNA, the CDR3 is TGCGCCAGCAGCTTGGGGACAGGGGGCAACGAGCAGTACTTC.

This clone was detected a few times. The genes are TRBV27 and TRBJ1-5; D might be TRBD1 (6 bases). The germline V gene has CDR1 MNHEY and CDR2 SMNVEV (reference sequence). The V and J ends lost 0 bases and 0 bases respectively, with 9 bases between them. This CDR3 spans 16 amino acids. The CDR3 region is CASSLSGTISNQPQHF. Written as DNA, the CDR3 is TGTGCCAGCAGTTTATCCGGGACAATTAGCAATCAGCCCCAGCATTTT.

The V gene is TRBV6-6, the J gene TRBJ2-5, with a tentative D call TRBD1 (6 bases). The CDR3 covers 14 residues. Between the trimmed V and J ends, which lost 4 bases and 5 bases, there was a span of 14 bases. CDR1 is MNHNY and CDR2 is SVGAGI in the germline V gene (reference sequence). The CDR3 bases are TGTGCCAGCAGTTTCCAGGGGAGATTGGAGACCCAGTACTTC. Translated, it gives CASSFQGRLETQYF.

The rearrangement joins TRBV28 to TRBJ2-3; 9 nucleotides line up with TRBD1. Losses at the gene ends were 7 bases for V and 6 bases for J; bases not matched to a gene: 14. In germline, CDR1 is MDHEN, CDR2 SYDVKM. This CDR3 has 16 residues. The CDR3 here is CASTDPRGQGLDTQYF. Written as DNA, the CDR3 is TGTGCCAGCACCGACCCTAGGGGACAGGGTCTCGATACGCAGTATTTT.

The gene calls are TRBV7-9 and TRBJ2-5; a possible D gene is TRBD1 (6 bases). The CDR3 contains 18 residues. Germline V gene lookup returns CDR1 SEHNR and CDR2 FQNEAQ (reference sequence). The V and J ends lost 6 bases and 1 base respectively, with 24 bases between them. CDR3 sequence: CASRQKLQGSGGQETQYF. The CDR3 region has the DNA TGTGCCAGCAGGCAAAAACTGCAGGGGTCTGGGGGCCAAGAGACCCAGTACTTC.

This clone was seen more than once but under ten times. The chain links TRBV30 to TRBJ2-7; 7 bases fit TRBD2. V shed 8 bases, J shed 4 bases, and the junction held 8 bases outside the gene matches. The germline CDR1 and CDR2 sequences are GTSNPN and SVGIG (reference sequence). This CDR3 has 12 amino acids. The CDR3 DNA is TGTGCCGGTGGGGGGACTATTTACGAGCAGTACTTC. As protein: CAGGGTIYEQYF.

This clone came up a few times. This chain joins TRBV6-1 and TRBJ2-2, with D possibly being TRBD2 (6 bases). V lost 5 bases, J lost 4 bases, and 14 bases lay in between. There are 15 residues in the CDR3. Germline V lookup: CDR1 MNHNS, CDR2 SASEGT. CDR3 region: CASSPGAGSTGELFF. CDR3 nucleotide sequence: TGTGCCAGCAGTCCCGGCGCGGGGAGCACCGGGGAGCTGTTTTTT.

The J gene is TRBJ2-7, the V gene TRBV5-1, with 7 bases matching TRBD1. The CDR3 is made up of 14 amino acids. V gave up 2 bases and J gave up 3 bases; unmatched junction bases: 5. The germline V gene has CDR1 SGHRS and CDR2 YFSETQ. The CDR3 region is CASSFSGTDYEQYF. DNA of the CDR3: TGCGCCAGCAGCTTCTCCGGGACAGACTACGAGCAGTACTTC.

The chain joins TRBV5-4 to TRBJ2-3; D gene ambiguous. V was pared by 1 base and J by 0 bases, with 12 bases between. The V gene's germline CDR1 is SGHNT and CDR2 YYREEE (reference sequence). The CDR3 extends over 16 amino acids. The CDR3 coding sequence is TGTGCCAGCAGCTTGCGGATCACCACGAGCACAGATACGCAGTATTTT. This encodes CASSLRITTSTDTQYF.

The DNA of the CDR3 is TGTGCCACCAGCAGATTACAGGGTAGTAATTCACCCCTCCACTTT. Translating it yields CATSRLQGSNSPLHF. This chain connects TRBV15 to TRBJ1-6, with D tentatively TRBD1 (6 bases). Germline V gene lookup returns CDR1 LNHNV and CDR2 YYDKDF (reference sequence). V was cut by 2 bases and J by 6 bases, with 11 bases left in between. The CDR3 sequence is 15 residues long.